This TCR beta chain was recovered during a study of blood T cell repertoires in COVID-19. Study overall: COVID-19 samples collected from the United States, Italy and Spain covered acute and convalescent phases. PBMCs, B-cell-depleted T cells, or T cells provided the cDNA or gDNA that made up the material.

From germline, CDR1 is SNHLY and CDR2 FYNNEI. The CDR3 is 14 amino acids. V lost 6 bases and J lost 2; bases outside the gene matches: 3. Study processing details: Amplification of reference gene primers provided the estimated nucleated cell counts. TCRdb's table, derived via immunoSEQ multiplex PCR, lists solely in-frame clones and lacks some. V and J calls and clone size are given by that table; D and trimming were obtained from the DNA. The sample carries about 240,000 clones, roughly 80% recorded once. This clone was seen only a few times. The same CDR3 can be traced to other DNA sequences in this sample.

The receptor comes from a woman at least 80 years old with acute or convalescent COVID-19. The rearrangement joins TRBV2 to TRBJ1-5; 8 bases line up with TRBD1. The sequencing input was peripheral blood. Here the CDR3 DNA reads TGTGCCAGCAGCGAACAGGGGGGCAATCAGCCCCAGCATTTT. Translated, it gives CASSEQGGNQPQHF.